This T cell receptor beta chain originates from a study of Ad26.COV2.S vaccination and SARS-CoV-2 variants. Indicated treatment: approximately 18 received Ad26.COV2.S at low or high dose, single or two shots; 5 received placebo; per-sample allocation not given. Day 63 after the first injection of vaccine or placebo was the sampling time. An Ad26 vector was used to express Wuhan-strain SARS-CoV-2 spike as the vaccine. The data were produced by immunoSEQ multiplex PCR, yet TCRdb's version contains in-frame clones alone and is incomplete. Here the sample spans 350,000 to 450,000 clones, 70% to 90% being singletons. This CDR3 spans 15 amino acids. The V end was cut by 9 bases, the J end by 2 bases, with 19 bases between. The V gene's germline CDR1 is LNHDA and CDR2 SQIVND (reference sequence).

The TCR was taken from a person aged 18-60 years who received the Ad26.COV2.S COVID-19 vaccine or a placebo. The sequences come from peripheral blood, collected in a trial of Ad26.COV2.S vaccine versus placebo. The chain is built from TRBV19 and TRBJ1-1, with a tentative D call TRBD1 (5 bases). The chain's CDR3 is CASSTIRGSNTEAFF. CDR3 DNA sequence: TGTGCCAGCAGCACCATTAGGGGCAGTAACACTGAAGCTTTCTTT.